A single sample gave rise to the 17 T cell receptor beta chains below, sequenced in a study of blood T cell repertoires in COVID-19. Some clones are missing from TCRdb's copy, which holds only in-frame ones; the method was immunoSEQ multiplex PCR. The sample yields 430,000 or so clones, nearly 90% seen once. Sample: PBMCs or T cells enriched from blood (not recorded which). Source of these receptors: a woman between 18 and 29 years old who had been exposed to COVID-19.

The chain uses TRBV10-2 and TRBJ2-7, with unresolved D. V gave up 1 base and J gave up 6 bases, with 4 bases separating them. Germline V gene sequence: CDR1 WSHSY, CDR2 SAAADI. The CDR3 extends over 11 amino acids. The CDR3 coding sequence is TGCGCCAGCAGTGAGTTTAGCGAGCAGTACTTC. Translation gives CASSEFSEQYF.

The CDR3 is CASSRGDPGELFF. The CDR3 bases are TGTGCCAGCTCCCGAGGTGACCCCGGGGAGCTGTTTTTT. The chain links TRBV12-3 or TRBV12-4 to TRBJ2-2; D gene unclear. V lost 8 bases to trimming and J lost 6 bases, with 13 bases between them. This CDR3 spans 13 amino acids.

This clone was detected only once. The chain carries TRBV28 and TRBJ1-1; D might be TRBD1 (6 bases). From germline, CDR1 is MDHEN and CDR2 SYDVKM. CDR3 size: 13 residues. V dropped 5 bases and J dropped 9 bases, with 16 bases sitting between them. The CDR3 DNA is TGTGCCAGCAGTCCCCACCAACAGGGTCAAGCTTTCTTT. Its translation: CASSPHQQGQAFF. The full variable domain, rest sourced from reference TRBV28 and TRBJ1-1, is DVKVTQSSRYLVKRTGEKVFLECVQDMDHENMFWYRQDPGLGLRLIYFSYDVKMKEKGDIPEGYSVSREKKERFSLILESASTNQTSMYLCASSPHQQGQAFFGQGTRLTVV.

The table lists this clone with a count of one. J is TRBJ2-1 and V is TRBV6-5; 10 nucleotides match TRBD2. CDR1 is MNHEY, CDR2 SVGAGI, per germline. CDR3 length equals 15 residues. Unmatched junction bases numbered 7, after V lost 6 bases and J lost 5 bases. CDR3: CASRSSGSINNEQFF. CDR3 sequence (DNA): TGTGCCAGCAGGTCTAGCGGGAGTATCAACAATGAGCAGTTCTTC.

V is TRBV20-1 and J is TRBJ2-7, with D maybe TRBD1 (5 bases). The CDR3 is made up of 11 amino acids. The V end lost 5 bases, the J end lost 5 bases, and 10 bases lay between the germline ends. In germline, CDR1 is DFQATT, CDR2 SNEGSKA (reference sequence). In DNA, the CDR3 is TGCAGTGCTCTGCAGGGTCACGAGCAGTACTTC. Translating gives CSALQGHEQYF.

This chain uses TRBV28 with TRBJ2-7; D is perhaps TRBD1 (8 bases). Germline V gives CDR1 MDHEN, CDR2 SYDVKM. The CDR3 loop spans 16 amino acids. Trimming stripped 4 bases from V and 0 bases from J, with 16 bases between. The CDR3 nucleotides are TGTGCCAGCAGTTCCTCAGGGGGCGGGAGCTCCTACGAGCAGTACTTC. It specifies CASSSSGGGSSYEQYF. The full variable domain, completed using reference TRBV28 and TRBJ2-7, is DVKVTQSSRYLVKRTGEKVFLECVQDMDHENMFWYRQDPGLGLRLIYFSYDVKMKEKGDIPEGYSVSREKKERFSLILESASTNQTSMYLCASSSSGGGSSYEQYFGPGTRLTVT.

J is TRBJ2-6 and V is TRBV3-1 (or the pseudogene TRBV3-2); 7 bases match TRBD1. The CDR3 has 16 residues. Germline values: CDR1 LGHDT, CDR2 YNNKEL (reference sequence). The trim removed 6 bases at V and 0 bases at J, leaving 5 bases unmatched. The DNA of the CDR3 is TGTGCCAGCAGTCAGGGGGTATTCTCTGGGGCCAACGTCCTGACTTTC. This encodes CASSQGVFSGANVLTF.

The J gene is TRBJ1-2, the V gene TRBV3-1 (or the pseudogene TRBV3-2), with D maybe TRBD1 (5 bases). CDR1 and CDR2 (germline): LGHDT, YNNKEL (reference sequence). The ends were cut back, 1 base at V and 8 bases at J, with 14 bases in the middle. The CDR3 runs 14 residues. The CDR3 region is CASSQGAGLGGYTF. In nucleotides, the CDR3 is TGTGCCAGCAGCCAAGGGGCAGGGTTGGGCGGCTACACCTTC.

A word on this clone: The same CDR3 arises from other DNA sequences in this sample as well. The CDR3 DNA reads as TGTGCCAGCAGCTTATCGGTGAACACTGAAGCTTTCTTT. Its protein is CASSLSVNTEAFF. The chain combines TRBV7-6 with TRBJ1-1; D remains unclear. The germline V gene has CDR1 SGHVS and CDR2 FNYEAQ. Trimming pared 2 bases from V and 0 bases from J, leaving 4 bases between. This CDR3 has 13 residues.

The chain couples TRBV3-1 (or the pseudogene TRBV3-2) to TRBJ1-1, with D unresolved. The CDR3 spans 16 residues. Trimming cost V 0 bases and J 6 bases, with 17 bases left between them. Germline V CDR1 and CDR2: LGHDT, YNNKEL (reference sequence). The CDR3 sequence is CASSQDPLWMGPEAFF. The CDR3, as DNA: TGTGCCAGCAGCCAAGACCCCCTATGGATGGGCCCTGAAGCTTTCTTT.

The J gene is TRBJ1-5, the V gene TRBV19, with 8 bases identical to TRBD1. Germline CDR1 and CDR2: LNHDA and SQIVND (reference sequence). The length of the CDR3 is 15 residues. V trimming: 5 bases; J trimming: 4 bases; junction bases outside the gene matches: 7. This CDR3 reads CASSVTGGGNQPQHF. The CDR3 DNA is TGTGCCAGTAGTGTAACAGGGGGAGGGAATCAGCCCCAGCATTTT. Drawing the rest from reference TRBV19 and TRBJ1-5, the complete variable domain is DGGITQSPKYLFRKEGQNVTLSCEQNLNHDAMYWYRQDPGQGLRLIYYSQIVNDFQKGDIAEGYSVSREKKESFPLTVTSAQKNPTAFYLCASSVTGGGNQPQHFGDGTRLSIL.

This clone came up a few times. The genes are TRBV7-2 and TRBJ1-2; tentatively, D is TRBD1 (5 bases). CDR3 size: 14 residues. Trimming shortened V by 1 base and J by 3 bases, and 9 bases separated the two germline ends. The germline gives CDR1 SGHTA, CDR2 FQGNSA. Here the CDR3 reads CASSLGTRDYGYTF. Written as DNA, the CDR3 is TGTGCCAGCAGCTTAGGGACACGAGACTATGGCTACACCTTC.

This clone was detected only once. This CDR3 is CASSSGTEAFF. In DNA, the CDR3 is TGTGCCAGCAGTTCGGGCACTGAAGCTTTCTTT. The chain employs TRBV6-5 and TRBJ1-1, with D hard to call. Germline lookup yields CDR1 MNHEY and CDR2 SVGAGI. The V end was cut by 4 bases, the J end by 4 bases, with 4 bases between. The CDR3 is made up of 11 amino acids.

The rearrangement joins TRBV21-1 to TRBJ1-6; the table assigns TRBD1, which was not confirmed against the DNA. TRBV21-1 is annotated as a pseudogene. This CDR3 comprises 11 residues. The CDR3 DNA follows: TGTGCCAACCCAGGGGATTCACCCCTCCACTTT. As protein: CANPGDSPLHF.

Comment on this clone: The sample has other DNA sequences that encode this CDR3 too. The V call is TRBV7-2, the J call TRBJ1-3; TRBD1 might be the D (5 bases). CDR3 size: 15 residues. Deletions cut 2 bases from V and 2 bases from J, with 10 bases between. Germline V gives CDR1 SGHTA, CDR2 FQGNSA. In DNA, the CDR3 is TGTGCCAGCAGCTTATTGCAGGGCGCTGGAAACACCATATATTTT. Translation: CASSLLQGAGNTIYF.

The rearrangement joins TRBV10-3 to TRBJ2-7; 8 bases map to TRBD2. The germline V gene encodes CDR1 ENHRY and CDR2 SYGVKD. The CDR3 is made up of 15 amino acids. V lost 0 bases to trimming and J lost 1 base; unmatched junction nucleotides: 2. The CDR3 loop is CAISESASGSYEQYF. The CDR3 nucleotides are TGTGCCATCAGTGAGTCGGCTAGCGGGTCCTACGAGCAGTACTTC.

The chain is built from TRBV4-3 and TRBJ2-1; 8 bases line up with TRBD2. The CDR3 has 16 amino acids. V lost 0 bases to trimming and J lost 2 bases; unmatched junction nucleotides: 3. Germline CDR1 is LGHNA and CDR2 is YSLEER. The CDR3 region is CASSQDFGGAYNEQFF. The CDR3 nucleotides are TGCGCCAGCAGCCAAGACTTCGGGGGGGCCTACAATGAGCAGTTCTTC.